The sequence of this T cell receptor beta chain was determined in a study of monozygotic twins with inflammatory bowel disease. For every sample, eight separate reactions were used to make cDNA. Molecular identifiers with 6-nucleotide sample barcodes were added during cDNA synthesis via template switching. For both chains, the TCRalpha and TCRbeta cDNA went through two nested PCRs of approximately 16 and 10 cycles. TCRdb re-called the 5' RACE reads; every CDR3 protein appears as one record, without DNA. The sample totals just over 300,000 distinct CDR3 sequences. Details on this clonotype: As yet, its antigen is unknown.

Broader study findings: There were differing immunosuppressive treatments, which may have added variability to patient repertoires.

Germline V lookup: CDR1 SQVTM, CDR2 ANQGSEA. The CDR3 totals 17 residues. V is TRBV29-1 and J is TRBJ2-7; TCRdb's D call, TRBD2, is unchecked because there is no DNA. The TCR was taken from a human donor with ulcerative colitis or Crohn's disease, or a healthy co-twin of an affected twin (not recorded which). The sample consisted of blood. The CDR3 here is CSVPAGTSGRPTYEQYF.